This TCR beta chain was found in a study of response to subunit inactivated influenza vaccine. Study-wide results and limits: Authors proposed each seasonal influenza vaccination draws in few new T cells.

Comment on this clonotype: The antigen remains undetermined.

A single record per CDR3 protein comes from TCRdb applying MiXCR to the RT-PCR reads. The profile shows about 170,000 distinct CDR3 sequences, about 12% of them singletons. Another study also made use of these data, one on T cells expressing NK-cell markers. That work contributes: With UMIs, 5'RACE template switching was used to make TCR beta cDNA. Repertoire data for TCR beta were derived from sorted T cells (CD3+CD56+NKG2C+, CD3+CD56+NKG2C- and CD3+CD56-NKG2C+). In several experiments, sorting was confined to alpha-beta TCR T cells through use of an anti-gamma-delta TCR antibody.

This receptor was obtained from a man aged 50 to 59 who received an inactivated influenza vaccine. Sample: CD8+ T cells sorted from PBMCs, taken 12 days after vaccination.

The CDR3, as DNA: TGTGCCAGCAGTTGGAGTCCTCTCGGGACAGGGGGCGAACAGCCCCAGCATTTT. Its translation: CASSWSPLGTGGEQPQHF. The V gene is TRBV6-5, the J gene TRBJ1-5; TRBD1 matches at 12 bases. The J segment lost 7 bases and the V segment lost 4 bases, leaving 14 bases of the junction unmatched. This CDR3 spans 18 amino acids. CDR1 MNHEY and CDR2 SVGAGI come from the germline V gene.